What follows describes a single T cell receptor beta chain. What this receptor recognizes is not known. No qualities accompany the bases; no much larger clone lies one base away. Trimming accounts for 2 bases at V and 5 bases at J, while the number of junction bases matched to no gene is 3. The CDR1 and CDR2 encoded by the germline V gene are SGHRS and YFSETQ. The cysteine opens and the phenylalanine closes a CDR3 of 15 amino acids. Only CDR3 DNA remains: 45 bases, in frame from the first base. The entry originates in a study of CD8 T cells in ankylosing spondylitis (dated by TCRdb to about 2017). Broadly, across the study: T cell receptor beta repertoires were profiled in healthy donors and ankylosing spondylitis patients so that disease-linked TCR variants could be found. The full study cohort comprised about 23 ankylosing spondylitis patients and 85 to 120 healthy donors. Samples of peripheral blood were taken, and for ankylosing spondylitis patients, synovial fluid was collected as well. Overall study outcomes, separate from this receptor: The disease-linked clones were reported to be significantly enriched in matched synovial fluid samples from ankylosing spondylitis patients. The disease-linked clones had a CD8+ phenotype and were found at relatively low frequencies in peripheral blood. A TCR beta motif made up of seven or eight highly homologous amino acid variants appeared to be characteristic of blood from ankylosing spondylitis patients. Some motif variants had previously been reported in the synovial fluid and blood of reactive arthritis patients, which suggests shared mechanisms of disease initiation.

TCRdb records Illumina HiSeq 2500 as the sequencer. Quantitative 5'-RACE with molecular barcodes was the method used to prepare the TCR beta libraries. On the authors' methods: Disease-linked TCR variants were identified with a new computational method built on a probabilistic model of VDJ rearrangement. TCRdb reworked the public reads: Q25 trimming with fastp, MiXCR clone assembly, productive beta chains retained. Identical CDR3 protein sequences are pooled into one entry, listed with their most common genes and DNA. None of the V and J calls come from the authors' own analysis; TCRdb made them. The sample profile shows about 840,000 distinct CDR3 sequences; 12% of them were found once. The ten biggest clones cover about 0.5% of the sample.

The chain links TRBV5-1 with TRBJ2-1, and 11 junction bases match TRBD2. The sample comprised blood, either unsorted or a sorted T cell fraction (not recorded which). This clonotype originated in a male donor with ankylosing spondylitis. The CDR3 has the sequence CASSFFSGRDNEQFF. The nucleotide sequence is given as TGCGCCAGCAGCTTCTTTAGCGGGAGGGACAATGAGCAGTTCTTC.